Included here is one TCR beta chain sequence, with context. The antigen remains undetermined. This CDR3 is built from 13 residues. Trimming left V 3 bases short and J 3 bases short, with 8 bases between. Germline CDR1 reads LNHDA; CDR2 reads SQIVND (reference sequence). This sample stems from a study of T cell responses to AZD1222 COVID-19 vaccine. Study-level results: Every sample of the repertoires postdated the peak T cell response. Donors skewed white British and female; clonal diversity was possibly underestimated.

Sequencing was performed with immunoSEQ multiplex PCR; in TCRdb, only in-frame clones are kept and a portion is missing. The sample includes about 140,000 clones, about 92% of them seen just once. The sequence came from an adult in good health. The chain combines TRBV19 with TRBJ2-5, with D perhaps matching TRBD2 (6 bases). Sequencing was performed on peripheral blood, taken on day 0 of AZD1222 vaccination. DNA of the CDR3: TGTGCCAGTAGTATCTCGGGGGAAGAGACCCAGTACTTC. Translating it yields CASSISGEETQYF.